Reported below is one TCR beta chain. This sample is part of a study of blood T cell repertoires in COVID-19. Study at large: The United States, Italy and Spain were the sources of the acute and convalescent COVID-19 samples. Sources were T cells, B-cell-depleted T cells, or PBMCs; the material itself was cDNA or gDNA.

Original analysis: Nucleated cell number was recorded as an estimate derived from reference gene primer amplification. Measured with immunoSEQ multiplex PCR; TCRdb has only the in-frame clones, and not every one. The V and J calls and the clone size are those of that table, but D and trimming were determined from the DNA. The data hold roughly 160,000 clones, with 70% to 90% observed a single time. Seattle cases were enrolled at active infection and followed longitudinally. With 5 bases removed from V and 4 bases from J, the gap between germline ends came to 19 bases. Germline V gene sequence: CDR1 MNHEY, CDR2 SMNVEV (reference sequence). The length of the CDR3 is 16 residues.

Sequencing input: peripheral blood. This rearrangement joins TRBV27 to TRBJ2-3; the D gene is possibly TRBD1 (7 bases). The receptor was derived from a woman at least 80 years old with COVID-19, enrolled during active disease. The CDR3 region has the DNA TGTGCCAGCAGTATCCCGAGGGGGCGCGGGGCAGATACGCAGTATTTT. Protein product: CASSIPRGRGADTQYF.